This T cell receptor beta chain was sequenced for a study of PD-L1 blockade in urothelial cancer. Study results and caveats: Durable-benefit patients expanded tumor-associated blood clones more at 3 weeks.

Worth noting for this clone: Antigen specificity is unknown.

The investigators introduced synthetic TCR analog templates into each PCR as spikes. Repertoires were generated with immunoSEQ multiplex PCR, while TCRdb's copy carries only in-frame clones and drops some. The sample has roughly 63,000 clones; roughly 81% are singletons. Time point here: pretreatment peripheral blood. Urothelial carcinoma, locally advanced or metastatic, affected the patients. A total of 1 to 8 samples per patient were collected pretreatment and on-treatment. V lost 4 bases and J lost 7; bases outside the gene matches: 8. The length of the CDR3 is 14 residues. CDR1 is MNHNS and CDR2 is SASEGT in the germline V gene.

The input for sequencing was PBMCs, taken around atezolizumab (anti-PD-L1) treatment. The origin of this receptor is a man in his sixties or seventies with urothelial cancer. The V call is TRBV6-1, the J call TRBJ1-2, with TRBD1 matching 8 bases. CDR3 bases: TGTGCCAGCAGTGCGACAGGGACAGGCAGTGGCTACACCTTC. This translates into CASSATGTGSGYTF.